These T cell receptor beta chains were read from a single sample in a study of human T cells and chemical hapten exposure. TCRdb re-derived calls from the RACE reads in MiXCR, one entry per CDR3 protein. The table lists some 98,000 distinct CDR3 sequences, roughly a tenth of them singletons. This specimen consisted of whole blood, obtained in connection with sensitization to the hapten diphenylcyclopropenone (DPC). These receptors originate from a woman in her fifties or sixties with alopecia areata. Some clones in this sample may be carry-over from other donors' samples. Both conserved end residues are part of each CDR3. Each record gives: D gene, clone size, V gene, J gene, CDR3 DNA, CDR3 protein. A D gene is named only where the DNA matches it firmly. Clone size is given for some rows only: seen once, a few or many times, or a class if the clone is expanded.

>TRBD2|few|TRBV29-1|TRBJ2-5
TGCAGCGTTGAGACTAGCGGGGGGCTTCGGCTAGAGACCCAGTACTTC
CSVETSGGLRLETQYF
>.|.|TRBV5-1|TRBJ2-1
TGCGCCAGCAGCTTGGCCTACTCCGGGCGGCGAACCGGGTTCTTC
CASSLAYSGRRTGFF
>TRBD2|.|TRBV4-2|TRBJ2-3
TGTGCCAGCAGATCTAGCGGGGGGATACTCACAGATACGCAGTATTTT
CASRSSGGILTDTQYF
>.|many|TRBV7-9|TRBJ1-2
TGTGCCAGCAGCACGGAGTGGGCCCAGGATGGCTACACCTTC
CASSTEWAQDGYTF
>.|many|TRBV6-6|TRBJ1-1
TGTGCCAGCAGTTACTCGTTTGGGGGAAATGAAGCTTTCTTT
CASSYSFGGNEAFF
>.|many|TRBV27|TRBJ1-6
TGTGCCAGCAGTTTATCCGGGGGTTCCTATAATTCACCCCTCCACTTT
CASSLSGGSYNSPLHF
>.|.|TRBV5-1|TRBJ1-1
TGCGCCAGCGCAAATCCCCAGTGGGACACTGAAGCTTTCTTT
CASANPQWDTEAFF
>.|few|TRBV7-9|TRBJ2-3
TGTGCCAGCAGCTTAGTGGCCTCCAGGATGGCAGATACGCAGTATTTT
CASSLVASRMADTQYF
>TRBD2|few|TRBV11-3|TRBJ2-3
TGTGCCAGCAGCTTGCGGCAGGGAGGGACAGATACGCAGTATTTT
CASSLRQGGTDTQYF
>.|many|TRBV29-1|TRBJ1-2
TGCAGCGTTGTATGGCAGGTCTCCTATGGCTACACCTTC
CSVVWQVSYGYTF
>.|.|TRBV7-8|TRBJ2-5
TGTGCCAGCAGCTTAGGACCAAAAGAGACCCAGTACTTC
CASSLGPKETQYF
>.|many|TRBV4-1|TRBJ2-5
TGCGCCAGCAGCCAAGACGGCAGGCGGGAGACCCAGTACTTC
CASSQDGRRETQYF
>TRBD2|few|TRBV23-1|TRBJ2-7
TGCGCCAGCAGTCAATCGGGGCCTAGCGGGGGCTACGAGCAGTACTTC
CASSQSGPSGGYEQYF
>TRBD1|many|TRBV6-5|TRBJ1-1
TGTGCCAGCAGTAACGGCAGGGGGAGGAACACTGAAGCTTTCTTT
CASSNGRGRNTEAFF
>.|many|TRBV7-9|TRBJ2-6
TGTGCCAGCAGCTTAGCGGAGGTCTCTCAGGCCAACGTCCTGACTTTC
CASSLAEVSQANVLTF
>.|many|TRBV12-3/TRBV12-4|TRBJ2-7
TGTGCCAGCAGTTTACCCGGACCTTACGAGCAGTACTTC
CASSLPGPYEQYF
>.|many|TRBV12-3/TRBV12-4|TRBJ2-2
TGTGCCAGCAGTTTGGGGGGGCAGGCCGGGGAGCTGTTTTTT
CASSLGGQAGELFF
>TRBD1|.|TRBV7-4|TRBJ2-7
TGTGCCAGCAGCTTAGAGACAGACAGGGTAGATCTCGGGTACGAGCAGTACTTC
CASSLETDRVDLGYEQYF
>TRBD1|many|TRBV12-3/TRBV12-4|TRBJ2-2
TGTGCCAGCACCCCTCTGGCAGGGGGATTCGGGGAGCTGTTTTTT
CASTPLAGGFGELFF
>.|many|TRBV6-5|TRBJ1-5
TGTGCCAGCAGTCCATCGGGACTTTCTAATCAGCCCCAGCATTTT
CASSPSGLSNQPQHF
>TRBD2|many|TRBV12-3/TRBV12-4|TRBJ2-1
TGTGCCAGCAGTTTAATCCCGGGGGGGCCGAACTACAATGAGCAGTTCTTC
CASSLIPGGPNYNEQFF
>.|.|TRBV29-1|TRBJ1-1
TGCAGCGTTGACTACAGGGAGTGGGAAGCTTTCTTT
CSVDYREWEAFF
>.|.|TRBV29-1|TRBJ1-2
TGCAGCGTTGGGGAAGCGGAGAACTATGGCTACACCTTC
CSVGEAENYGYTF
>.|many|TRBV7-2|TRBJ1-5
TGTGCCAGCAGCTTAAGCGGGACGCATAATCAGCCCCAGCATTTT
CASSLSGTHNQPQHF
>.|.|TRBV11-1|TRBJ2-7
TGTGCCAGCAGCTTAGCTCCGGGGGAATACTACGAGCAGTGCTTC
CASSLAPGEYYEQCF
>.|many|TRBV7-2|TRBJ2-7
TGTGCCAGCAGCGACCGATACGAGCAGTACTTC
CASSDRYEQYF
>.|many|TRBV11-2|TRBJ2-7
TGTGCCAGCAGCTCCAGAAACAGGGCCGCCTCCTACGAGCAGTACTTC
CASSSRNRAASYEQYF
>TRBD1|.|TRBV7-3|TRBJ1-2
TGTGCCAGCAGCTCGCAGGGGGCAGGACCTCTATACGGCTACACCTTC
CASSSQGAGPLYGYTF
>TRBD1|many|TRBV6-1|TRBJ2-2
TGTGCCAGCCAGGGACAGACTAACACCGGGGAGCTGTTTTTT
CASQGQTNTGELFF
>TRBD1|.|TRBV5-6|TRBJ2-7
TGTGCCAGCAGCCGAGGGGGCGACGAGCAGTACTTC
CASSRGGDEQYF
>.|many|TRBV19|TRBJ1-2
TGTGCCAGTAGTAACGGCGGCGGCTACACCTTC
CASSNGGGYTF
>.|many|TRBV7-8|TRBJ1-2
TGTGCCAGCAGCCCTCGAAGGACTGAGACCTATGGCTACACCTTC
CASSPRRTETYGYTF
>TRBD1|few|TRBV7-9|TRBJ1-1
TGTGCCAGCAGCTCAACAGGGGGCGCAGAGACTGAAGCTTTCTTT
CASSSTGGAETEAFF
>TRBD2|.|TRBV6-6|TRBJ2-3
TGTGCCAGCAGGGACCTGGGACTAGCGGACTACACAGATACGCAGTATTTT
CASRDLGLADYTDTQYF
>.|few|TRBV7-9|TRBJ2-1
TGTGCCAGCAGCTTAGTTCGGCAGGGGTACAATGAGCAGTTCTTC
CASSLVRQGYNEQFF
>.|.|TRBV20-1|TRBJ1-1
TGCAGTGCTAGAGATCGGGGGGGATTATACACTGAAGCTTTCTTT
CSARDRGGLYTEAFF
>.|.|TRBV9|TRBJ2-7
TGTGCCAGCAGCGTTTCAGGGGAGGCGGCCTACGAGCAGTACTTC
CASSVSGEAAYEQYF
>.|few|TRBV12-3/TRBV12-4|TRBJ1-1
TGTGCCAGCAGTTTAGGGAGCGTGTACACTGAAGCTTTCTTT
CASSLGSVYTEAFF
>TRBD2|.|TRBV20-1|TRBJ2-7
TGCAGTGCTAAGTCTAGCGGGGGGTCCTACGAGCAGTACTTC
CSAKSSGGSYEQYF
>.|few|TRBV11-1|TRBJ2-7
TGTGCCAGCAGCTCGGGACCTTCGGACTACGAGCAGTACTTC
CASSSGPSDYEQYF
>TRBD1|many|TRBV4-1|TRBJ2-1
TGCGCCAGCAGCCAGCGACAAATCTACAGGGGAAGGAATGAGCAGTTCTTC
CASSQRQIYRGRNEQFF
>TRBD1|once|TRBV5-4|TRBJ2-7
TGTGCCAGCAGTTCAAGGACAGGGGGTTTCCCGACCTACGAGCAGTACTTC
CASSSRTGGFPTYEQYF
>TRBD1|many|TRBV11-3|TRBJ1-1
TGTGCCAGCAGCTTAGGAAGAGGGGGCAGTGAAGCTTTCTTT
CASSLGRGGSEAFF
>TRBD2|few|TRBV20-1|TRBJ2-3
TGCAGTGCTTCCTTCGGACTAGCGGGGACAGATACGCAGTATTTT
CSASFGLAGTDTQYF
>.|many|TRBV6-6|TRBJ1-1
TGTGCCAGCAGTTACTCCAGCCTCATGAACACTGAAGCTTTCTTT
CASSYSSLMNTEAFF
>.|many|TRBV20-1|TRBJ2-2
TGCAGTGCTAGAGTCCAAAACACCGGGGAGCTGTTTTTT
CSARVQNTGELFF
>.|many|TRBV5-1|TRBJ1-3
TGCGCCAGCAGCTTGGGGGGGCAGGCCGAAAACACCATATATTTT
CASSLGGQAENTIYF
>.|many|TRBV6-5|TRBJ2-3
TGTGCCAGCAGTTGGGGCAGGGGCGCAGATACGCAGTATTTT
CASSWGRGADTQYF
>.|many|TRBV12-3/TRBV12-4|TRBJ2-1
TGTGCCAGCAGTTTTCAACTGGACAATGAGCAGTTCTTC
CASSFQLDNEQFF
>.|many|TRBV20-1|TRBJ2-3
TGCAGTGCTGTCGGATACACAGATACGCAGTATTTT
CSAVGYTDTQYF